This section outlines one T cell receptor beta chain sequence together with its context. This clone was seen a single time. Its antigen is unknown. No clone much larger than this one lies a single base away; base qualities are absent. The data were taken from a study of T cell responses to AZD1222 COVID-19 vaccine (dated by TCRdb to about 2021). With regard to the full study: Because spike-specific TCR depth and breadth did not differ between the two schedules, AZD1222 recipients who got a second dose at roughly 4 weeks were pooled with those who got a second dose at roughly 12 weeks. Trial participants were enrolled by age into subgroups of 18-55, 56-69 and 70-plus years, and about 150, 27 and 61 TCR-sequenced participants, respectively, were included in these subgroups. TCR sequencing was performed for about 250 trial participants, of whom 207 were given two doses of AZD1222 and around 26 were given two doses of MenACWY control vaccine.

The CDR3 regions of human TCRbeta chains were analyzed by immunosequencing. Regarding the original processing steps: TCRs in the repertoires were matched against a reference library of SARS-CoV-2-specific TCRs that had been generated with the MIRA antigen-specificity platform. Breadth meant the fraction of unique TCRs that were SARS-CoV-2-associated, whereas depth meant the fraction of total T cells that were SARS-CoV-2-associated. Using the MIRA data, each spike-specific TCR was mapped to the spike region that the TCR reacts to and placed in a CD4 or CD8 class. Log10-transformed breadth and depth values were compared by one-way ANOVA with Sidak's multiple comparisons tests. Here the immuneACCESS table is served through TCRdb, limited to in-frame sequences with V and J called. Missing clones are a known gap in these copies; in checked studies unresolved V genes cover under half, and the rest lacks a known reason. V and J calls and clone size are copied from that table; D and trimming were computed from the DNA. This sample comprises some 140,000 clones, 75% to 95% of them detected only once. The top ten hold around 2.8% of the sample.

The CDR3 sequence holds 11 residues, the cysteine and phenylalanine included. The only DNA kept is the CDR3, 33 bases in frame from the first base. The trim is 6 bases for V and 11 bases for J, with a gap of 13 bases between the germline ends. CDR1 and CDR2, per the germline V gene, are ENHRY and SYGVKD. Reading the label with the study, this specimen's time point is: baseline before first vaccination. Vaccinee samples came from UK trials COV001 and COV002, including a single-blind randomized controlled phase 2/3 trial of AZD1222 (ChAdOx1 nCoV-19) in healthy adults. For TCRbeta chain sequencing, PBMC samples from trial participants were taken at day 0 and at day 28 after the second dose. Points the paper makes about the study in general: Spike-specific TCR breadth and depth rose significantly after two AZD1222 doses compared with day 0 and with MenACWY recipients. Participants were mostly white British and included more females than males, and it was suggested by the authors that clonal diversity may have been underestimated. Conclusions about previously exposed vaccinees are limited, since just five to seven AZD1222 recipients were seropositive for SARS-CoV-2 at baseline. The 56-69-year group was small, and its depth increase did not reach significance, likely because of low power. Vaccine-associated CD4 TCRs spanned the whole spike protein, with dominant responses in regions 160-218 and 743-854. Because no day 14 peak-response samples were available, the repertoires could be characterized only after the peak T cell response. Nearly half of unique spike-specific TCRs reportedly recognized epitopes outside regions mutated in the B.1.351 and B.1.1.7 variants.

Sequencing used peripheral blood, obtained on day 0 of AZD1222 vaccination. Rearrangement joined TRBV10-3 to TRBJ1-1; a tentative D match to TRBD1 spans 5 bases. This receptor was identified in an adult in good health. The CDR3 reads as follows: CAIRNGHWAFF. The DNA sequence follows: TGTGCCATCAGAAACGGACACTGGGCTTTCTTT.